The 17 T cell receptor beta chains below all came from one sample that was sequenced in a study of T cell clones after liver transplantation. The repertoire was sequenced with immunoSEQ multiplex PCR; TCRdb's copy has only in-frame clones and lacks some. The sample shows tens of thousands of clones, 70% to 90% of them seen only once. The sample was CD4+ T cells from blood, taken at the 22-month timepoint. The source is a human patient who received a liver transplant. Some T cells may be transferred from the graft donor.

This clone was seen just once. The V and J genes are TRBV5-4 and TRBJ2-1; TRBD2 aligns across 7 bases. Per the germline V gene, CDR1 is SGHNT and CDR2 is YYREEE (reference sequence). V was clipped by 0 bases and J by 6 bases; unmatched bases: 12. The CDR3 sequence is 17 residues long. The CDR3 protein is CASSLGLAGSTINEQFF. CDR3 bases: TGTGCCAGCAGCTTGGGGTTAGCGGGTTCCACCATCAATGAGCAGTTCTTC.

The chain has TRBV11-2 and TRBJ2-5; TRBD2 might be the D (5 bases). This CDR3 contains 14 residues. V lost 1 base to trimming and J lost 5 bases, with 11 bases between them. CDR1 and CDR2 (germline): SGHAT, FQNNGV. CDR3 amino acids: CASSLGRVSETQYF. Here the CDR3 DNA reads TGTGCCAGCAGCTTAGGGCGGGTTTCGGAGACCCAGTACTTC.

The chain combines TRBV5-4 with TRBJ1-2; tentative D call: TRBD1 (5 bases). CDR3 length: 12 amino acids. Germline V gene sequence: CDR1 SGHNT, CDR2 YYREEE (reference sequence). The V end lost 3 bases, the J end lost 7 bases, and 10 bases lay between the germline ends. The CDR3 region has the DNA TGTGCCAGCAGCTCTACGGGGCTTGGCTACACCTTC. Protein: CASSSTGLGYTF.

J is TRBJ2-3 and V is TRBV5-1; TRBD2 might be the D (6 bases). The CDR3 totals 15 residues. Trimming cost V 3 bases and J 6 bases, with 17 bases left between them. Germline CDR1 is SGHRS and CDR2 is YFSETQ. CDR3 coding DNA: TGCGCCAGCAGCTATGTAGCGGATTTCCGGGATACGCAGTATTTT. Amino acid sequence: CASSYVADFRDTQYF.

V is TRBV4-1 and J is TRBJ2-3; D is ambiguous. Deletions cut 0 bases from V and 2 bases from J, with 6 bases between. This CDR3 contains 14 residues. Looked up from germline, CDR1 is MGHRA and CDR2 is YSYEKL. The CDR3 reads CASSQDPNTDTQYF. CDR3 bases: TGCGCCAGCAGCCAAGACCCCAACACAGATACGCAGTATTTT.

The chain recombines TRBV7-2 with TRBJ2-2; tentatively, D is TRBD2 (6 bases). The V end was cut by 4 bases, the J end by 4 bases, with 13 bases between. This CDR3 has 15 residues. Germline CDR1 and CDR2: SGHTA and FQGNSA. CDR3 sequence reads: CASSSRDSATGELFF. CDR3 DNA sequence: TGTGCCAGCAGCTCACGGGACTCAGCCACCGGGGAGCTGTTTTTT.

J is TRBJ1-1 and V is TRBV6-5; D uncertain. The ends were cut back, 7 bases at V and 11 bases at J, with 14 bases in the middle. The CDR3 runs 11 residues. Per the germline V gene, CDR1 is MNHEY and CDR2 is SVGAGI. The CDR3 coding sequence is TGTGCCAGCACCACCGGACGGTTGGCTTTCTTT. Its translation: CASTTGRLAFF.

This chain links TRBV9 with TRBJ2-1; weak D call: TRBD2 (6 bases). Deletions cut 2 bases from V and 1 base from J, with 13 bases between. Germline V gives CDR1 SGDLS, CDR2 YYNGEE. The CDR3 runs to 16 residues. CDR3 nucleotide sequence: TGTGCCAGCAGCGTCTCGGGACTCAGATCCTACAATGAGCAGTTCTTC. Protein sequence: CASSVSGLRSYNEQFF.

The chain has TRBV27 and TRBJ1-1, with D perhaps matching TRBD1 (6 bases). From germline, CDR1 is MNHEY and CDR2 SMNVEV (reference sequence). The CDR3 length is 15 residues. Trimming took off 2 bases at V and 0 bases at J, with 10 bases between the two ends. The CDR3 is CASSLKDRLNTEAFF. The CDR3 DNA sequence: TGTGCCAGCAGTTTAAAGGACAGACTGAACACTGAAGCTTTCTTT.

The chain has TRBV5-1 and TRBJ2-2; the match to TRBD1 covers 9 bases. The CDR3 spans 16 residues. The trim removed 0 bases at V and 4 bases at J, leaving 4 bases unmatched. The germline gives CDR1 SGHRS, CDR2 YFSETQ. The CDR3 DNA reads TGCGCCAGCAGCTTGGTGGTGACAGGGGGCACCGGGGAGCTGTTTTTT. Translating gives CASSLVVTGGTGELFF.

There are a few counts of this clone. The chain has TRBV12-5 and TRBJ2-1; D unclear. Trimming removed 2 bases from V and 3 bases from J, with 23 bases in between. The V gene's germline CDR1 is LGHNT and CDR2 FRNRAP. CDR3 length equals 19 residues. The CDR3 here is CASGLSDFGGNLNYNEQFF. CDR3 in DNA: TGTGCTAGTGGTTTGTCTGACTTTGGCGGTAACCTCAACTACAATGAGCAGTTCTTC.

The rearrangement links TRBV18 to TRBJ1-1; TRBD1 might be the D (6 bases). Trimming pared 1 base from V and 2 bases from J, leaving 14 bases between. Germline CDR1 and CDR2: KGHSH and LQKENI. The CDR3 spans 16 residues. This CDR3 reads CASSPQRGGINTEAFF. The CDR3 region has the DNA TGTGCCAGCTCACCACAAAGGGGGGGAATCAACACTGAAGCTTTCTTT.

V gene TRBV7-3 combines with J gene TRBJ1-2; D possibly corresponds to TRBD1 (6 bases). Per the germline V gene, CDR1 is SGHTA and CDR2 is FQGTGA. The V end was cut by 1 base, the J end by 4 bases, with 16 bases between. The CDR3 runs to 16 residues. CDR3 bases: TGTGCCAGCAGCTTAATGGCCCCAGGGGCAGGCTATGGCTACACCTTC. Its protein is CASSLMAPGAGYGYTF. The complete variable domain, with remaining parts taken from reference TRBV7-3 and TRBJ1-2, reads GAGVSQTPSNKVTEKGKYVELRCDPISGHTALYWYRQSLGQGPEFLIYFQGTGAADDSGLPNDRFFAVRPEGSVSTLKIQRTERGDSAVYLCASSLMAPGAGYGYTFGSGTRLTVV.

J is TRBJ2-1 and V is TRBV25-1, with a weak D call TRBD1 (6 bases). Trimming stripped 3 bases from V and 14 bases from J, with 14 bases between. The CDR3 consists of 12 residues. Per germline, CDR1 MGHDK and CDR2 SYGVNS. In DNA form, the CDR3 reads TGTGCCAGCAGTGAGGTCTGGGGGCTCGAGTTCTTC. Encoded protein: CASSEVWGLEFF.

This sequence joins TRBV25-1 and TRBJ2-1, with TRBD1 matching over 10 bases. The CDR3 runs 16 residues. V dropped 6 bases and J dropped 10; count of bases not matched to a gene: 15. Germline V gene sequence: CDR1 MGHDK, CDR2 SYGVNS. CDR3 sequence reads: CASRRGDRGLGQEQFF. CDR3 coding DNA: TGTGCCAGCAGGCGGGGGGACAGGGGACTTGGACAAGAGCAGTTCTTC.

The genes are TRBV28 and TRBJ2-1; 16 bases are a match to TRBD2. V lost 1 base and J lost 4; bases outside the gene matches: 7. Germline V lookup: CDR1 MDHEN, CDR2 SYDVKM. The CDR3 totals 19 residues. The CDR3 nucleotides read TGTGCCAGCAGTTTATCTGGGACTAGCGGGAGGGCCGGGTACAATGAGCAGTTCTTC. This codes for CASSLSGTSGRAGYNEQFF.

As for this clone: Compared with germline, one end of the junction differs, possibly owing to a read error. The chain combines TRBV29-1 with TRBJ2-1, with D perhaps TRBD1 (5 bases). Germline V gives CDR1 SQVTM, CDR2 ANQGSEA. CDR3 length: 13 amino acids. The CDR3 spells CSVVARVEGQQFF. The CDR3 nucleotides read TGCAGCGTTGTGGCCAGGGTAGAAGGCCAGCAATTCTTC.